This note documents a single TCR beta chain sequence. Trimming removed 6 bases at V and 3 bases at J, with 12 bases between. The V gene's germline CDR1 is SNHLY and CDR2 FYNNEI. This CDR3 contains 14 residues. Profiled with immunoSEQ multiplex PCR; TCRdb holds only in-frame clones, not every one. The table lists roughly 150,000 clones, 82% of them singletons. These data come from a study of blood T cell repertoires in COVID-19. Across the study: The cDNA or gDNA used as material had been derived from T cells, B-cell-depleted T cells, or PBMCs.

The receptor comes from an elderly woman with acute or convalescent COVID-19. V usage is TRBV2 and J usage is TRBJ1-5; D may be TRBD1 (6 bases). Sequenced: peripheral blood. The CDR3 here is CASRRGQNNQPQHF. CDR3 coding DNA: TGTGCCAGCAGACGCGGACAGAACAATCAGCCCCAGCATTTT.